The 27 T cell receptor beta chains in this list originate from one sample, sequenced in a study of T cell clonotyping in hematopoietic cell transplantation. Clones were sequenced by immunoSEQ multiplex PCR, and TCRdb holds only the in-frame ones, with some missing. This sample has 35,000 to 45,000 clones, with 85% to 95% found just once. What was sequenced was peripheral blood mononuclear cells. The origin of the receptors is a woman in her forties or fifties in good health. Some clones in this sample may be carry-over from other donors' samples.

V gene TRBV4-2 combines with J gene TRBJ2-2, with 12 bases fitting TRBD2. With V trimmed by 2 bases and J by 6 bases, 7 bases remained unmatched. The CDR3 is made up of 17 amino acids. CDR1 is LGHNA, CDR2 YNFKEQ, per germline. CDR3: CASSQRLAGDEPGELFF. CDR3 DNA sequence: TGTGCCAGCAGCCAAAGACTAGCGGGGGACGAACCCGGGGAGCTGTTTTTT.

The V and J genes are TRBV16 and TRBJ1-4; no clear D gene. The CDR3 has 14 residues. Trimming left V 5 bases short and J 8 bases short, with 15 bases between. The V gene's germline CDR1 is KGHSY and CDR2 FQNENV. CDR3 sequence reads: CASSFGLSSEKLFF. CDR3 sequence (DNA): TGTGCCAGCAGCTTCGGACTGAGCAGCGAAAAACTGTTTTTT.

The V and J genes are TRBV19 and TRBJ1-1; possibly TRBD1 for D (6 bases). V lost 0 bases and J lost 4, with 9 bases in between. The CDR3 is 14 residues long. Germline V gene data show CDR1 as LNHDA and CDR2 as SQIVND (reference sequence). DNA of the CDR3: TGTGCCAGTAGTATAGATCGACAGGTCACTGAAGCTTTCTTT. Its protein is CASSIDRQVTEAFF.

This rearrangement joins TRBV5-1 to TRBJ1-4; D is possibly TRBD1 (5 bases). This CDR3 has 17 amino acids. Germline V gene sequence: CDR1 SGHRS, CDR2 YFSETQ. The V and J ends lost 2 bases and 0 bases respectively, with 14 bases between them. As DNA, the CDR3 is TGCGCCAGCAGCTTAACCCCGGGGACTGCAACTAATGAAAAACTGTTTTTT. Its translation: CASSLTPGTATNEKLFF.

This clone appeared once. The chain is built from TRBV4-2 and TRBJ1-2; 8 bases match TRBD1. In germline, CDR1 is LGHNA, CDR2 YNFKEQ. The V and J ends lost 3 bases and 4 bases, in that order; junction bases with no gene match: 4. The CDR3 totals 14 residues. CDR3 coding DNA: TGTGCCAGCAGCCAGGGACAGGAACTCTATGGCTACACCTTC. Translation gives CASSQGQELYGYTF.

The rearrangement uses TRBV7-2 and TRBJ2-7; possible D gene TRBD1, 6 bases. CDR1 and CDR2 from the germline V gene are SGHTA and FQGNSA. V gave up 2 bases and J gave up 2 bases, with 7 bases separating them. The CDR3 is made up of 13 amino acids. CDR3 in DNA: TGTGCCAGCAGCTTAAACAGGGCCTACGAGCAGTACTTC. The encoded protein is CASSLNRAYEQYF.

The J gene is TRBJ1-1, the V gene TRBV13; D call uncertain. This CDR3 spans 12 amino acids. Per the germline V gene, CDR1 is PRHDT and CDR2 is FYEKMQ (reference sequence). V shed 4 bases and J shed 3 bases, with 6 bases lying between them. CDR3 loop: CASSSDHTEAFF. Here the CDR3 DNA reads TGTGCCAGCAGCTCAGACCACACTGAAGCTTTCTTT.

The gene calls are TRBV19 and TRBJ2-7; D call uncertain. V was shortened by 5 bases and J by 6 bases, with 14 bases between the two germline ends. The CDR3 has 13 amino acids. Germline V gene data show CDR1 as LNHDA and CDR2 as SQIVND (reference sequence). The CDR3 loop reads CASSLYSLGEQYF. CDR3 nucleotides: TGTGCCAGTAGTCTTTACAGTTTGGGCGAGCAGTACTTC.

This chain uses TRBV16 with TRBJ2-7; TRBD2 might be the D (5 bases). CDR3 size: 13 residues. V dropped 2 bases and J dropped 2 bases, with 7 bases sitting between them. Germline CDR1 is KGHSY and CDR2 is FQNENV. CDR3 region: CASSQVGTYEQYF. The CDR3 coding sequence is TGTGCCAGCAGCCAAGTCGGGACCTACGAGCAGTACTTC.

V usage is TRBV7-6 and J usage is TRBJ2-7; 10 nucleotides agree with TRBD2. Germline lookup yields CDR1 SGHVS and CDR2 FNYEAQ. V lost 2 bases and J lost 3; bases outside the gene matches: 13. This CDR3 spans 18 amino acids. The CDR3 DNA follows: TGTGCCAGCAGCTTATTAGCGGGGGGCCTAACGAATTTCTACGAGCAGTACTTC. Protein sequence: CASSLLAGGLTNFYEQYF. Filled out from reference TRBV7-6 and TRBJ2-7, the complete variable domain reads GAGVSQSPRYKVTKRGQDVALRCDPISGHVSLYWYRQALGQGPEFLTYFNYEAQQDKSGLPNDRFSAERPEGSISTLTIQRTEQRDSAMYRCASSLLAGGLTNFYEQYFGPGTRLTVT.

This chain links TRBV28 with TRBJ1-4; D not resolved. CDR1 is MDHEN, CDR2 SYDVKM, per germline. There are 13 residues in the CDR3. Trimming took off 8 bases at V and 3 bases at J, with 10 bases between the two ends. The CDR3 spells CASLQYPNEKLFF. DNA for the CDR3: TGTGCCAGCCTACAATATCCTAATGAAAAACTGTTTTTT.

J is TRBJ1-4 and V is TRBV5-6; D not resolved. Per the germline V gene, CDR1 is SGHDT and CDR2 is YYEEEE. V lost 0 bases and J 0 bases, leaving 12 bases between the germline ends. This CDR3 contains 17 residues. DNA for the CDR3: TGTGCCAGCAGCTTGGGGGCAGGACCTGCAACTAATGAAAAACTGTTTTTT. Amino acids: CASSLGAGPATNEKLFF.

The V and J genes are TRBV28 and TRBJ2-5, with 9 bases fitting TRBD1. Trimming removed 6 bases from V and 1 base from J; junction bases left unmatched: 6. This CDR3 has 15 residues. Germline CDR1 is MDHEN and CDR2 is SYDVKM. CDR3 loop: CASSNRDRVQETQYF. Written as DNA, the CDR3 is TGTGCCAGCAGCAATAGGGACAGGGTCCAAGAGACCCAGTACTTC.

The chain's CDR3 is CASSLIIGSMNTEAFF. The CDR3 DNA follows: TGTGCCAGCAGCTTAATTATAGGATCCATGAACACTGAAGCTTTCTTT. This sequence joins TRBV7-8 and TRBJ1-1; D call uncertain. The CDR3 spans 16 residues. CDR1 is SGHVS, CDR2 FQNEAQ, per germline. Between the trimmed V and J ends, which lost 2 bases and 0 bases, there was a span of 13 bases. Full variable domain (missing parts from reference TRBV7-8 and TRBJ1-1): GAGVSQSPRYKVAKRGQDVALRCDPISGHVSLFWYQQALGQGPEFLTYFQNEAQLDKSGLPSDRFFAERPEGSVSTLKIQRTQQEDSAVYLCASSLIIGSMNTEAFFGQGTRLTVV.

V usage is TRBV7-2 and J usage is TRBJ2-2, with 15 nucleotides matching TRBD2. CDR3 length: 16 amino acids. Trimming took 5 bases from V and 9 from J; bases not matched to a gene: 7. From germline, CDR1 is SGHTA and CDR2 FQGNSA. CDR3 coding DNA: TGTGCCAGCAGCGCAAGGACTAGCGGGGGGGCTCGGGAGCTGTTTTTT. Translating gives CASSARTSGGARELFF.

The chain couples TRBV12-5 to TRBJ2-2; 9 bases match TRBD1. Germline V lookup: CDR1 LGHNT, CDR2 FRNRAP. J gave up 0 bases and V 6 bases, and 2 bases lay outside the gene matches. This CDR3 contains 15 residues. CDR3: CASGWTGANTGELFF. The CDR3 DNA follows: TGTGCTAGTGGCTGGACAGGGGCGAACACCGGGGAGCTGTTTTTT.

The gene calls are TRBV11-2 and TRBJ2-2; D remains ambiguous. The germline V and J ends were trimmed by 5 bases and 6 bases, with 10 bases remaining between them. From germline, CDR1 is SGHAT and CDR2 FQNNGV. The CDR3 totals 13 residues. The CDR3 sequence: CASSPILAGELFF. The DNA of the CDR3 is TGTGCCAGCAGCCCGATATTAGCCGGGGAGCTGTTTTTT.

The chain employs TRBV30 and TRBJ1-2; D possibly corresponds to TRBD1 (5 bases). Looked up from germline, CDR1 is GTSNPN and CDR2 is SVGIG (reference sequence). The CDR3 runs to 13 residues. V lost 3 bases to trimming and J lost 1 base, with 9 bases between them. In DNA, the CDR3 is TGTGCCTGGAGGGACAAGAGTAACTATGGCTACACCTTC. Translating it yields CAWRDKSNYGYTF.

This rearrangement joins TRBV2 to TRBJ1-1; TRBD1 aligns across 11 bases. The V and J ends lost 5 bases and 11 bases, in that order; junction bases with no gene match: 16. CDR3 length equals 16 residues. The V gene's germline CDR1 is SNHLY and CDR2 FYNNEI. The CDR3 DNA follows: TGTGCCAGCAGTAGGGACAGGGGGAATTTGATCGTTCGCGCTTTCTTT. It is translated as CASSRDRGNLIVRAFF.

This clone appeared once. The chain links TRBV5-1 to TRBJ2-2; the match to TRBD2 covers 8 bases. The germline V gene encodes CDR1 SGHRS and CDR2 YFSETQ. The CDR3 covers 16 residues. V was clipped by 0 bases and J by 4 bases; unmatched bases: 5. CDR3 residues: CASSLARGGVTGELFF. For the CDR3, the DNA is TGCGCCAGCAGCTTGGCACGGGGGGGCGTCACCGGGGAGCTGTTTTTT.

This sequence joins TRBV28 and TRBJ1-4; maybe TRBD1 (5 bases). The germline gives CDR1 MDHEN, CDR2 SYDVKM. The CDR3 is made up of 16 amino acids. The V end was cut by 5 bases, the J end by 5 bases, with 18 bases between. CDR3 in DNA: TGTGCCAGCAGTCCCGGGGGGGGGATGAGAAATGAAAAACTGTTTTTT. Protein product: CASSPGGGMRNEKLFF.

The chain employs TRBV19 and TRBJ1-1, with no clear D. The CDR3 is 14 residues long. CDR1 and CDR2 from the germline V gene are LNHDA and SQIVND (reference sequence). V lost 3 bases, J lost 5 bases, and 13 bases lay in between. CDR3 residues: CASSMSRRATEAFF. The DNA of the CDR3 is TGTGCCAGTAGTATGTCGCGTAGGGCAACTGAAGCTTTCTTT.

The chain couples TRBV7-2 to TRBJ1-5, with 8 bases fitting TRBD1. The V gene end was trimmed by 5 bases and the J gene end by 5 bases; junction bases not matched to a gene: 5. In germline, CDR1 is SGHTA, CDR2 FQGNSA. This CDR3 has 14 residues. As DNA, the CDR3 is TGTGCCAGCAGCCGCGGACAGGGCGATCAGCCCCAGCATTTT. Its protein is CASSRGQGDQPQHF.

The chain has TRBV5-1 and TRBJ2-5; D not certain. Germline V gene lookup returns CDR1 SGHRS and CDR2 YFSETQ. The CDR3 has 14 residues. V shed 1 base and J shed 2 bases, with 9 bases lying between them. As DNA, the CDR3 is TGCGCCAGCAGCTTGCTGGGCAATCAAGAGACCCAGTACTTC. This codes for CASSLLGNQETQYF. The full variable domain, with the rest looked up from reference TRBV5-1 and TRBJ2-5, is KAGVTQTPRYLIKTRGQQVTLSCSPISGHRSVSWYQQTPGQGLQFLFEYFSETQRNKGNFPGRFSGRQFSNSRSEMNVSTLELGDSALYLCASSLLGNQETQYFGPGTRLLVL.

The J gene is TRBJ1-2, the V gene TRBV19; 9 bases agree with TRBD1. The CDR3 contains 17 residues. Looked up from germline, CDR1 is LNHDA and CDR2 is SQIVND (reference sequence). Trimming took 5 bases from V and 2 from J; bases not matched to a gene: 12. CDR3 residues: CASSAGGQGRWNYGYTF. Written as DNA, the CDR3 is TGTGCCAGTAGTGCTGGGGGACAGGGCAGATGGAACTATGGCTACACCTTC.

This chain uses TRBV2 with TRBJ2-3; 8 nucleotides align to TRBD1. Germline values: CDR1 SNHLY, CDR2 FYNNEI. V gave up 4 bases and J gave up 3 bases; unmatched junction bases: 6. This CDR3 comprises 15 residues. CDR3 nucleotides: TGTGCCAGCAGTGGGCAGGGGGCCGAGACAGATACGCAGTATTTT. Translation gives CASSGQGAETDTQYF.

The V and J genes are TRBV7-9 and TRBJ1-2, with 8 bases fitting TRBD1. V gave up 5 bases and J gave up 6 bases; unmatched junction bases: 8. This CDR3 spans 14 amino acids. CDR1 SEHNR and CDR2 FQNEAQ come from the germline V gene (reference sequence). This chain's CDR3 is CASSHQDRVDGYTF. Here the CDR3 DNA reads TGTGCCAGCAGCCACCAGGACAGGGTGGATGGCTACACCTTC.